The 17 T cell receptor beta chains below come from one sample, sequenced in a study of T cell responses to AZD1222 COVID-19 vaccine. Data came from immunoSEQ multiplex PCR; TCRdb stores just in-frame clones and leaves some out. The table lists roughly 170,000 clones, about 90% of them singletons. The sequencing used peripheral blood, collected on day 0 of AZD1222 vaccination. The receptors derive from an adult in good health.

This chain links TRBV9 with TRBJ2-1, with 8 bases matching TRBD2. The junction had 7 bases not matched to a gene; V was cut back by 3 bases and J by 5 bases. The CDR3 consists of 15 residues. The germline gives CDR1 SGDLS, CDR2 YYNGEE. In DNA, the CDR3 is TGTGCCAGCAGCGCAACGACTAGCGATCACAATGAGCAGTTCTTC. Translating it yields CASSATTSDHNEQFF.

The chain employs TRBV28 and TRBJ1-1; no definite D call. V lost 3 bases to trimming and J lost 1 base, with 6 bases between them. The CDR3 contains 13 residues. The germline gives CDR1 MDHEN, CDR2 SYDVKM. The CDR3 nucleotides read TGTGCCAGCAGTTTTGGATGGAACACTGAAGCTTTCTTT. It encodes CASSFGWNTEAFF. Supplemented by reference TRBV28 and TRBJ1-1, the full variable domain reads DVKVTQSSRYLVKRTGEKVFLECVQDMDHENMFWYRQDPGLGLRLIYFSYDVKMKEKGDIPEGYSVSREKKERFSLILESASTNQTSMYLCASSFGWNTEAFFGQGTRLTVV.

In its sample, this clone was seen a few times. This chain links TRBV27 with TRBJ1-1; D is unresolved. Trimming shortened V by 5 bases and J by 0 bases, and 13 bases separated the two germline ends. This CDR3 region has 15 residues. CDR1 MNHEY and CDR2 SMNVEV come from the germline V gene (reference sequence). The CDR3 DNA reads as TGTGCCAGCAGTCCCTTGGCCGGGGTGAACACTGAAGCTTTCTTT. It yields the protein CASSPLAGVNTEAFF.

The gene calls are TRBV12-5 and TRBJ1-1; 8 bases line up with TRBD1. V dropped 0 bases and J dropped 7; count of bases not matched to a gene: 13. From germline, CDR1 is LGHNT and CDR2 FRNRAP. The length of the CDR3 is 17 residues. CDR3 amino acids: CASGLVVGRGPPSEAFF. CDR3 coding DNA: TGTGCTAGTGGTTTGGTAGTTGGCAGGGGGCCACCTAGTGAAGCTTTCTTT.

The V and J genes are TRBV24-1 and TRBJ1-1; no clear D gene. Germline V gene sequence: CDR1 KGHDR, CDR2 SFDVKD. The CDR3 sequence is 11 residues long. V lost 6 bases and J lost 4, with 5 bases in between. The CDR3 loop reads CATSYSTEAFF. CDR3 DNA sequence: TGTGCCACCAGTTATAGCACTGAAGCTTTCTTT.

The CDR3 loop reads CASSPDRYEQYF. The CDR3 region has the DNA TGTGCCAGCTCACCGGACAGATACGAGCAGTACTTC. The V gene is TRBV18, the J gene TRBJ2-7, with D possibly matching TRBD1 (6 bases). Germline V lookup: CDR1 KGHSH, CDR2 LQKENI. V shed 3 bases and J shed 4 bases, with 7 bases lying between them. This CDR3 contains 12 residues.

The V gene is TRBV9, the J gene TRBJ2-1; 9 bases line up with TRBD2. The CDR3 has 14 amino acids. The germline CDR1 and CDR2 sequences are SGDLS and YYNGEE. After removal of 4 bases from V and 4 bases from J, the junction contained 3 bases not matched to a gene. In DNA, the CDR3 is TGTGCCAGCAGCTCGGGACTAGCATACAATGAGCAGTTCTTC. Encoded protein: CASSSGLAYNEQFF.

V usage is TRBV9 and J usage is TRBJ2-3; 9 bases fit TRBD1. V gave up 1 base and J gave up 2 bases; unmatched junction bases: 11. Per the germline V gene, CDR1 is SGDLS and CDR2 is YYNGEE. This CDR3 has 18 amino acids. The CDR3 loop is CASSVPSYGTGITDTQYF. CDR3 bases: TGTGCCAGCAGCGTACCGTCCTACGGGACAGGGATCACAGATACGCAGTATTTT.

The genes are TRBV5-1 and TRBJ2-3; D gene ambiguous. This CDR3 spans 13 amino acids. Per the germline V gene, CDR1 is SGHRS and CDR2 is YFSETQ. Trimming took off 2 bases at V and 5 bases at J, with 9 bases between the two ends. The CDR3 protein is CASSFDWKDTQYF. The CDR3 coding sequence is TGCGCCAGCAGCTTCGACTGGAAAGATACGCAGTATTTT.

The rearrangement uses TRBV14 and TRBJ2-7; D is unclear. CDR3 length equals 12 residues. The V end was cut by 3 bases, the J end by 8 bases, with 11 bases between. Germline CDR1 is SGHDN and CDR2 is FVKESK. The CDR3 bases are TGTGCCAGCAGCCAGACCCTAGGCCAGCAGTACTTC. Encoded protein: CASSQTLGQQYF. Full variable domain (outside the CDR3, taken from reference TRBV14 and TRBJ2-7): EAGVTQFPSHSVIEKGQTVTLRCDPISGHDNLYWYRRVMGKEIKFLLHFVKESKQDESGMPNNRFLAERTGGTYSTLKVQPAELEDSGVYFCASSQTLGQQYFGPGTRLTVT.

The chain carries TRBV7-3 and TRBJ1-6; 8 bases align to TRBD1. The germline gives CDR1 SGHTA, CDR2 FQGTGA. The CDR3 consists of 15 residues. The ends lost 1 base at V and 7 bases at J; junction bases unmatched: 3. The CDR3 bases are TGTGCCAGCAGCTTAATGGGACAGGTGAATTCACCCCTCCACTTT. This sequence encodes CASSLMGQVNSPLHF. Variable domain in full (rest from reference TRBV7-3 and TRBJ1-6): GAGVSQTPSNKVTEKGKYVELRCDPISGHTALYWYRQSLGQGPEFLIYFQGTGAADDSGLPNDRFFAVRPEGSVSTLKIQRTERGDSAVYLCASSLMGQVNSPLHFGNGTRLTVT.

V is TRBV24-1 and J is TRBJ2-7; D is tentatively TRBD1 or TRBD2 (6 bases each). CDR1 is KGHDR and CDR2 is SFDVKD in the germline V gene. The CDR3 is made up of 13 amino acids. Trimming stripped 4 bases from V and 5 bases from J, with 11 bases between. The CDR3 reads CATSDPGGHEQYF. CDR3 DNA sequence: TGTGCCACCAGTGACCCCGGGGGCCACGAGCAGTACTTC.

This clone appeared once. Other nucleotide sequences in the sample specify the same CDR3. The genes are TRBV27 and TRBJ1-2; D not resolved. CDR3 length: 13 amino acids. CDR1 and CDR2 from the germline V gene are MNHEY and SMNVEV (reference sequence). Trimming pared 5 bases from V and 0 bases from J, leaving 7 bases between. The DNA of the CDR3 is TGTGCCAGCAGTAGAGACACTAACTATGGCTACACCTTC. It is translated as CASSRDTNYGYTF.

This chain uses TRBV6-5 with TRBJ1-3; the D gene is possibly TRBD1 (5 bases). With 5 bases removed from V and 2 bases from J, the gap between germline ends came to 13 bases. This CDR3 region has 15 residues. The germline V gene has CDR1 MNHEY and CDR2 SVGAGI. Written as DNA, the CDR3 is TGTGCCAGCAGTATTTCGGACACGGCTGGAAACACCATATATTTT. This gives the protein CASSISDTAGNTIYF.

This clone was found a few times. The V and J genes are TRBV7-8 and TRBJ1-2; D ambiguous. This CDR3 is built from 14 residues. Deletions cut 3 bases from V and 0 bases from J, with 8 bases between. Germline V gene data show CDR1 as SGHVS and CDR2 as FQNEAQ. DNA of the CDR3: TGTGCCAGCAGCTTGACCGGGACTAACTATGGCTACACCTTC. Translated: CASSLTGTNYGYTF.

The genes are TRBV27 and TRBJ2-1; 12 positions agree with TRBD2. Germline loops: CDR1 MNHEY, CDR2 SMNVEV (reference sequence). CDR3 length: 14 amino acids. The ends lost 5 bases at V and 8 bases at J; junction bases unmatched: 4. CDR3 bases: TGTGCCAGCAGTAGACTAGCGGGAGTCCATGAGCAGTTCTTC. Its translation: CASSRLAGVHEQFF.

V gene TRBV5-1 combines with J gene TRBJ2-6; D is uncertain. The germline V gene encodes CDR1 SGHRS and CDR2 YFSETQ. The CDR3 extends over 16 amino acids. V lost 4 bases and J 0 bases, leaving 11 bases between the germline ends. The DNA of the CDR3 is TGCGCCAGCAGCGTGGACGGAAACTCTGGGGCCAACGTCCTGACTTTC. Translated, it gives CASSVDGNSGANVLTF.